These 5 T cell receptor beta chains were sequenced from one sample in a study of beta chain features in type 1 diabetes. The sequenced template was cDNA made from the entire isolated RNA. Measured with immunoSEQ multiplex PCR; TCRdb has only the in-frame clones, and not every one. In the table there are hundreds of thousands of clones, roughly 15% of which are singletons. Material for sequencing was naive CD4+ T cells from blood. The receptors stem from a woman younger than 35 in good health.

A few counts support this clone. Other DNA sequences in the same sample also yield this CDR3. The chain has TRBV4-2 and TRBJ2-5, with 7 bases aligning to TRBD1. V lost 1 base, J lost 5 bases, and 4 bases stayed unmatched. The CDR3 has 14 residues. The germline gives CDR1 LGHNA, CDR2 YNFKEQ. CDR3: CASSQGQGGETQYF. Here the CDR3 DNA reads TGTGCCAGCAGCCAAGGACAGGGCGGGGAGACCCAGTACTTC.

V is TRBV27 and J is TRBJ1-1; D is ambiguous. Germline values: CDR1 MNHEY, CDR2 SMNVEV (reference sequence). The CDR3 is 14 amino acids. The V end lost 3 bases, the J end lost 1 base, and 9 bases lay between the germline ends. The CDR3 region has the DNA TGTGCCAGCAGTTTGCCAGGTGAGAACACTGAAGCTTTCTTT. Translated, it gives CASSLPGENTEAFF.

The CDR3 region has the DNA TGTGCCAGCAGTTACAGAGCACAGAATCCCCCCTACGAGCAGTACTTC. This gives the protein CASSYRAQNPPYEQYF. This chain joins TRBV6-5 and TRBJ2-5; D is uncertain. The end of the DNA aligns better with TRBJ2-7, so the J call may be wrong. CDR1 is MNHEY and CDR2 is SVGAGI in the germline V gene. This CDR3 is 16 amino acids long.

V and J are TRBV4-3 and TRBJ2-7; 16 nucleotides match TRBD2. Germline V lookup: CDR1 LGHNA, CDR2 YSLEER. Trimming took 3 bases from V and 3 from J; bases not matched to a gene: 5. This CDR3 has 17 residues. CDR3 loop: CASSQGLAGGMGYEQYF. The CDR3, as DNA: TGCGCCAGCAGCCAGGGACTAGCGGGAGGGATGGGCTACGAGCAGTACTTC.

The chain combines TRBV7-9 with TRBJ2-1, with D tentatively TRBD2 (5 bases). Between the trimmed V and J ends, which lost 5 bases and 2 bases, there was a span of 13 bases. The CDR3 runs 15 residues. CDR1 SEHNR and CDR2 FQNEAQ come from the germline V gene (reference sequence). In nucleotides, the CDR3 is TGTGCCAGCAGCCCCGGACTGACTCCCTACAATGAGCAGTTCTTC. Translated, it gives CASSPGLTPYNEQFF.